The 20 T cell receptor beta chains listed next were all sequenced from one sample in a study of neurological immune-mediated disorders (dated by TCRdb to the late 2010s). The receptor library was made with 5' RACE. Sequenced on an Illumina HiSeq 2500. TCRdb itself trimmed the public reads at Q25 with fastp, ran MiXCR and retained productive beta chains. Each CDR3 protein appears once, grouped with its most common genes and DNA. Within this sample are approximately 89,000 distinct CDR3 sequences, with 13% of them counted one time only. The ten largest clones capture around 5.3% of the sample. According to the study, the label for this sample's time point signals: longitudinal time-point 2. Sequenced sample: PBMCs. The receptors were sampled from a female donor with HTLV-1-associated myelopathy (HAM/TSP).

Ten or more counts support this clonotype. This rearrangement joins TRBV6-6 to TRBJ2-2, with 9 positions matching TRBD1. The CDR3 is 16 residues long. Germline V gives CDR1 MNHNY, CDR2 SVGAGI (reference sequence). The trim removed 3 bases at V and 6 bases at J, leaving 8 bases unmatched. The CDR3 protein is CASSYLDRGISGELFF. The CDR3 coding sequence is TGTGCCAGCAGTTATCTGGACAGGGGAATCTCCGGGGAGCTGTTTTTT.

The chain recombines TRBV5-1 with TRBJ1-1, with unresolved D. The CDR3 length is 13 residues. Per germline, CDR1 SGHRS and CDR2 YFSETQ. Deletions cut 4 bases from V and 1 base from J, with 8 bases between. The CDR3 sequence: CASSLLSNTEAFF. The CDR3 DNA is TGCGCCAGCAGCCTTTTATCGAACACTGAAGCTTTCTTT.

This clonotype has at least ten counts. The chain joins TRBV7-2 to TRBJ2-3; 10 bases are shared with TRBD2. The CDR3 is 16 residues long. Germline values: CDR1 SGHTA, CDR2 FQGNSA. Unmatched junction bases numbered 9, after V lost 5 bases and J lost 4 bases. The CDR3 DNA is TGTGCCAGCAGCGCTCGAGGAGCGGGGGGGGCAGATACGCAGTATTTT. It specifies CASSARGAGGADTQYF.

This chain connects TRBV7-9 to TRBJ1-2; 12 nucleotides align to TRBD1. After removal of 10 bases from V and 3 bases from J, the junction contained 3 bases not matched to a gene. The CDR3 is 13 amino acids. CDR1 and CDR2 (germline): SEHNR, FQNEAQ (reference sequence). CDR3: CATGTGGDYGYTF. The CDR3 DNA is TGTGCCACCGGGACAGGGGGCGACTATGGCTACACCTTC.

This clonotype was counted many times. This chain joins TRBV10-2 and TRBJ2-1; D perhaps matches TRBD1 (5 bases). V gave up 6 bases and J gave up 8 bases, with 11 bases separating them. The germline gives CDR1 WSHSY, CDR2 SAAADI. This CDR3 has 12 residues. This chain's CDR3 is CASRQGADEQFF. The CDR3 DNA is TGCGCCAGCAGGCAGGGCGCGGATGAGCAGTTCTTC.

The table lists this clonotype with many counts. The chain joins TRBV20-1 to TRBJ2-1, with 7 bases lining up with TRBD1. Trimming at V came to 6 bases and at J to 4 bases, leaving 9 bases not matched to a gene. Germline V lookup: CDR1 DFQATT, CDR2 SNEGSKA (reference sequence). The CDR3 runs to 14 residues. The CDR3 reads CSASGTALYNEQFF. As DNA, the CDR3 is TGCAGTGCCTCCGGGACAGCACTATACAATGAGCAGTTCTTC.

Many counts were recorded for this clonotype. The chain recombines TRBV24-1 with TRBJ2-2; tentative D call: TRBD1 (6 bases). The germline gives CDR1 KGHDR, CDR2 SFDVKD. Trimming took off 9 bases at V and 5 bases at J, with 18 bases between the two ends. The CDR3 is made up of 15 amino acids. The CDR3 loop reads CATSSEGVKTGELFF. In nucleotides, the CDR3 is TGTGCCACCTCTTCCGAGGGGGTAAAGACCGGGGAGCTGTTTTTT.

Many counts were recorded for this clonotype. The DNA of the CDR3 is TGTGCCAGCAGTTTAAGGGACACGACTAACTATGGCTACACCTTC. It is translated as CASSLRDTTNYGYTF. The chain links TRBV12-3 or TRBV12-4 to TRBJ1-2; TRBD1 is a possible D gene (6 bases). The CDR3 is made up of 15 amino acids. Trimming left V 2 bases short and J 0 bases short, with 10 bases between.

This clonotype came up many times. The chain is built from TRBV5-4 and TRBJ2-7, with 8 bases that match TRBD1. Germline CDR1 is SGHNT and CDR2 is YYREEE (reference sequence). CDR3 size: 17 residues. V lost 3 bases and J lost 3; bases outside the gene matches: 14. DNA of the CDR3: TGTGCCAGCAGCTCACCCCCAGGGGGCCGGAGGAACTACGAGCAGTACTTC. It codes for CASSSPPGGRRNYEQYF.

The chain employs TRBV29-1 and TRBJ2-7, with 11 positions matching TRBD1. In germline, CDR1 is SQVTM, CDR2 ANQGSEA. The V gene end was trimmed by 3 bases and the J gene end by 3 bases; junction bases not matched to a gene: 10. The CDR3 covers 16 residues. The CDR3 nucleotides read TGCAGCGTTGAGAGAGCACCGGGACAGGGGGACTACGAGCAGTACTTC. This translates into CSVERAPGQGDYEQYF.

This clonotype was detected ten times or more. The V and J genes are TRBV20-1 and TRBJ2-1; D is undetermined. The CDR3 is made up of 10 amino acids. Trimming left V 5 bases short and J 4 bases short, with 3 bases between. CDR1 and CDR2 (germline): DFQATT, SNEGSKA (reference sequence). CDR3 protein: CSALYNEQFF. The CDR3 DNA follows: TGCAGTGCTCTTTACAATGAGCAGTTCTTC.

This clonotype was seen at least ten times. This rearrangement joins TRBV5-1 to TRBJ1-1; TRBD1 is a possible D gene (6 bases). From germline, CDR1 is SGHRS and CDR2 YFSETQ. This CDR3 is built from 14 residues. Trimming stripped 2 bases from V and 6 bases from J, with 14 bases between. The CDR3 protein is CASSFAGAGAEAFF. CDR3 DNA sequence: TGCGCCAGCAGCTTTGCAGGGGCGGGCGCTGAAGCTTTCTTT.

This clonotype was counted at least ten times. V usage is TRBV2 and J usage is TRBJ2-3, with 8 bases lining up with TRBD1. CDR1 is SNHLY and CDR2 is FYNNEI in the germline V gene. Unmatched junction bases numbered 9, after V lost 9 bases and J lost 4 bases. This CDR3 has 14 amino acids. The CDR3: CASWTGMLADTQYF. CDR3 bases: TGTGCCAGTTGGACAGGGATGTTAGCAGATACGCAGTATTTT. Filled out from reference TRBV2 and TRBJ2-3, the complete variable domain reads EPEVTQTPSHQVTQMGQEVILRCVPISNHLYFYWYRQILGQKVEFLVSFYNNEISEKSEIFDDQFSVERPDGSNFTLKIRSTKLEDSAMYFCASWTGMLADTQYFGPGTRLTVL.

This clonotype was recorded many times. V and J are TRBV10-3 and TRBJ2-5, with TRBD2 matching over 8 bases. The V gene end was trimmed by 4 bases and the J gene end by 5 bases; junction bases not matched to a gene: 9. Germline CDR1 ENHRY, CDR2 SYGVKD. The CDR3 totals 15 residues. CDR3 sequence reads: CAISASGGTGETQYF. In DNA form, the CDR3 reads TGTGCCATCAGTGCCAGCGGGGGCACCGGGGAGACCCAGTACTTC.

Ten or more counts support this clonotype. CDR3 nucleotide sequence: TGTGCCAGCAGCCCGGGGGGCGGGAATGAGCAGTTCTTC. It specifies CASSPGGGNEQFF. The V call is TRBV7-2, the J call TRBJ2-1; weak D call: TRBD2 (7 bases). The V end was cut by 5 bases, the J end by 7 bases, with 12 bases between. CDR1 is SGHTA and CDR2 is FQGNSA in the germline V gene. The CDR3 has 13 amino acids.

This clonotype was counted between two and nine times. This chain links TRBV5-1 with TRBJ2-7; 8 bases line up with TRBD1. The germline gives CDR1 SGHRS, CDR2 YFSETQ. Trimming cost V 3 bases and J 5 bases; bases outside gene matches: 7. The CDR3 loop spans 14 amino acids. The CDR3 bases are TGCGCCAGCAGCTGGACAGGGTACAGCGACGAGCAGTACTTC. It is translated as CASSWTGYSDEQYF.

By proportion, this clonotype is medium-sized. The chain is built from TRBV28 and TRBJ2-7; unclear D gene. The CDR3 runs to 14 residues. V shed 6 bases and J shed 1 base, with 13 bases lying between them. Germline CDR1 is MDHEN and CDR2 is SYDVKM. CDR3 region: CASRNPITSYEQYF. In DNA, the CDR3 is TGTGCCAGCAGGAACCCGATCACTTCCTACGAGCAGTACTTC.

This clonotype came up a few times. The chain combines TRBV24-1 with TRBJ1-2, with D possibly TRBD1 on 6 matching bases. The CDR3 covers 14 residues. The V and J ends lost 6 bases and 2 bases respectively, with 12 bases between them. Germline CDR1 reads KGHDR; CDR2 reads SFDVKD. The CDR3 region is CATSSTGKNYGYTF. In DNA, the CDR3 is TGTGCCACCAGTAGCACAGGGAAGAACTATGGCTACACCTTC.

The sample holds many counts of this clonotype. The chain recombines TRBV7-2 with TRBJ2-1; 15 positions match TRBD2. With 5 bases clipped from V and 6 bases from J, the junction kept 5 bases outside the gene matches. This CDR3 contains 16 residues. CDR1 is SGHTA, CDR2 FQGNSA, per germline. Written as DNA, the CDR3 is TGTGCCAGCAGCAGGACTAGCGGGGGGGCAGCCAATGAGCAGTTCTTC. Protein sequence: CASSRTSGGAANEQFF.

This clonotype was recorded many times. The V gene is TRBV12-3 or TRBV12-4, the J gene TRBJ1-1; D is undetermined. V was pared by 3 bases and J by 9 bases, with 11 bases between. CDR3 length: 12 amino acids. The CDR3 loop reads CASSFSLSKAFF. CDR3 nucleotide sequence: TGTGCCAGCAGTTTCTCCCTCTCTAAAGCTTTCTTT.